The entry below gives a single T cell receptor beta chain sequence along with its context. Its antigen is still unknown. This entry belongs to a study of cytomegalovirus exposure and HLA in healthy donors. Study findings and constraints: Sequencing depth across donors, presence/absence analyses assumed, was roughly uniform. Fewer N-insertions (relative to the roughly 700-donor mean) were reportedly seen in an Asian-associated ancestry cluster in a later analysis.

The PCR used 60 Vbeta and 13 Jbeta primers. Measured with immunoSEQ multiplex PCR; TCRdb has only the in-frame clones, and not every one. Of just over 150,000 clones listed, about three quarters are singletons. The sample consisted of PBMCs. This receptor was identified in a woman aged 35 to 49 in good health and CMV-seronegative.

CDR3: CASSLAGLAEQETQYF. CDR3 DNA: TGTGCCAGCAGCTTAGCGGGACTAGCGGAACAAGAGACCCAGTACTTC. This chain links TRBV7-9 with TRBJ2-5; 11 nucleotides match TRBD2. J lost 2 bases, V lost 0 bases, and 2 bases had no gene match. Germline V gene lookup returns CDR1 SEHNR and CDR2 FQNEAQ (reference sequence). The CDR3 runs to 16 residues.